Listed below are T cell receptor beta chains from one sample, sequenced in a study of CD8+ T cells in alopecia areata. Assay used: immunoSEQ multiplex PCR; TCRdb lists only in-frame clones, some missing. The data show hundreds of thousands of clones, roughly 60% seen once. Sequenced material: CD4+ T cells sorted from blood, taken at week 24, from a patient treated with tofacitinib. These receptors all come from a human donor with alopecia areata. Each CDR3 is given with its conserved first and last residue. Fields, in order: clone size, D gene, J gene, V gene, CDR3 length, CDR3 DNA, CDR3 protein. The D gene is left open where the match is weak. The size field is filled for only some rows; it gives once, few, many or a size class.

>few|.|TRBJ2-3|TRBV7-9|11
TGTGCCAGCAGCCGGACAGATACGCAGTATTTT
CASSRTDTQYF
>.|.|TRBJ2-7|TRBV20-1|10
TGCAGTGCCGCCCGGTTGGAGCAGTACTTC
CSAARLEQYF
>once|.|TRBJ2-7|TRBV30|14
TGTGCCTGGAGTACTTTGGACCGGGCCTACGAGCAGTACTTC
CAWSTLDRAYEQYF
>.|.|TRBJ1-1|TRBV29-1|16
TGCAGCGTTGCGGGCAGACTCTCCCATGTGAACACTGAAGCTTTCTTT
CSVAGRLSHVNTEAFF
>few|.|TRBJ2-1|TRBV7-8|16
TGTGCCAGCAGCTTACTGACCGGGACGGAAAACAATGAGCAGTTCTTC
CASSLLTGTENNEQFF
>few|.|TRBJ1-1|TRBV30|12
TGTGCCTGGAGTGCCGGGGGCCAACTGGGTTTCTTT
CAWSAGGQLGFF
>.|TRBD1|TRBJ1-1|TRBV27|14
TGTGCCAGCAGTTACAACAGGGGGCGGACTGAAGCTTTCTTT
CASSYNRGRTEAFF
>.|.|TRBJ1-1|TRBV30|14
TGTGCCTGGAGTTCCCAGGGGCGTCAAACTGAAGCTTTCTTT
CAWSSQGRQTEAFF
>.|.|TRBJ2-5|TRBV15|13
TGTGCCACCAGCAGAGATCCTAAAGAGACCCAGTACTTC
CATSRDPKETQYF
>.|.|TRBJ2-7|TRBV4-2|15
TGTGCCAGCAGCCAAGAGCCCTCGGACCTCTACGAGCAGTACTTC
CASSQEPSDLYEQYF
>.|.|TRBJ2-7|TRBV29-1|12
TGCAGCTTCTTGGACCGGACCTACGAGCAGTACTTC
CSFLDRTYEQYF
>.|.|TRBJ2-5|TRBV9|13
TGTGCCAGCAGCGCGTCGTCGGAATGGACCCAGTACTTC
CASSASSEWTQYF
>.|TRBD1|TRBJ2-5|TRBV7-8|13
TGTGCCAGCAGCATCGACAGGGGAGAGACCCAGTACTTC
CASSIDRGETQYF
>.|.|TRBJ2-7|TRBV30|14
TGTGCCTGGGCGAGGACGGCCTTTCCCTACGAGCAGTACTTC
CAWARTAFPYEQYF
>.|.|TRBJ2-4|TRBV5-1|14
TGCGCCAGCAGCTTGGAGGGTGACAAAAACATTCAGTACTTC
CASSLEGDKNIQYF
>.|.|TRBJ2-7|TRBV5-1|15
TGCGCCAGCAGCTTGGACCGGGACGGGACCTACGAGCAGTACTTC
CASSLDRDGTYEQYF
>once|.|TRBJ1-1|TRBV5-4|14
TGTGCCAGCAGCTTAACAGGGATGAACACTGAAGCTTTCTTT
CASSLTGMNTEAFF
>.|TRBD1|TRBJ1-6|TRBV13|14
TGTGCCAGCAGCAGGGACAGAGTTAATTCACCCCTCCACTTT
CASSRDRVNSPLHF
>few|.|TRBJ2-5|TRBV7-9|12
TGTGCCAGCACTCCCGGGCAAGAGACCCAGTACTTC
CASTPGQETQYF
>.|.|TRBJ2-5|TRBV2|15
TGTGCCAGCAGTGACTCGGCGGGGAGAGTAGAGACCCAGTACTTC
CASSDSAGRVETQYF
>.|.|TRBJ2-3|TRBV4-1|15
TGCGCCAGCAGCCAAGGCAGGGTTTGGACAGATACGCAGTATTTT
CASSQGRVWTDTQYF
>.|.|TRBJ1-1|TRBV15|14
TGTGCCACCAGCAGAGATCTCCCAGGACGTGAAGCTTTCTTT
CATSRDLPGREAFF
>.|TRBD2|TRBJ2-4|TRBV11-2|18
TGTGCCAGCAGCTTAGGTCCGGTTGCCGGGAGGACCAAAAACATTCAGTACTTC
CASSLGPVAGRTKNIQYF
>.|TRBD1|TRBJ2-2|TRBV30|14
TGTGCCTGGAAGAAACAGGGGGCTGCCGGGGAGCTGTTTTTT
CAWKKQGAAGELFF
>once|.|TRBJ1-2|TRBV30|13
TGTGCCTGGAGTGTTCGGGGGGATATTGGCTACACCTTC
CAWSVRGDIGYTF
>few|TRBD1|TRBJ2-7|TRBV9|15
TGTGCCAGCAGCGTAGGGGGGACAGGGCACTACGAGCAGTACTTC
CASSVGGTGHYEQYF
>.|.|TRBJ2-5|TRBV29-1|13
TGCAGCGTTGAGAGGCCCCTCTCTGAGACCCAGTACTTC
CSVERPLSETQYF
>.|.|TRBJ2-5|TRBV30|16
TGTGCCTGGAGGTATCGGGTTGACTCGACAGAAGAGACCCAGTACTTC
CAWRYRVDSTEETQYF
>.|TRBD2|TRBJ2-5|TRBV15|16
TGTGCCACCAGCAGAGATTTAGCGGGGGGACAAGAGACCCAGTACTTC
CATSRDLAGGQETQYF
>.|.|TRBJ1-5|TRBV18|15
TGTGCCAGCTCACCAGAGGTAAATAGCAATCAGCCCCAGCATTTT
CASSPEVNSNQPQHF
>.|.|TRBJ2-1|TRBV29-1|14
TGCAGCGTCAGGACATTAATCACCTACAATGAGCAGTTCTTC
CSVRTLITYNEQFF
>.|TRBD1|TRBJ1-6|TRBV6-5|15
TGTGCCAGCAGTTACGGGGACAGGGGCGGTTCACCCCTCCACTTT
CASSYGDRGGSPLHF
>once|.|TRBJ1-1|TRBV5-1|14
TGCGCCAGCAGCTTGGGAACAGGGCGGACTGAAGCTTTCTTT
CASSLGTGRTEAFF
>.|.|TRBJ2-5|TRBV2|11
TGTGCCAGCAGTACCGAAGAGACCCAGTACTTC
CASSTEETQYF
>.|.|TRBJ2-2|TRBV11-2|14
TGTGCCAGCAGCTCCCTGGGGAACACCGGGGAGCTGTTTTTT
CASSSLGNTGELFF
>.|.|TRBJ2-7|TRBV2|11
TGTGCCAGCAGTGTGCGGGACGAGCAGTACTTC
CASSVRDEQYF
>.|TRBD1|TRBJ2-5|TRBV6-7|17
TGTGCCAGCAGTTACGGACAGGGTATCAAGTACCAAGAGACCCAGTACTTC
CASSYGQGIKYQETQYF
>.|TRBD1|TRBJ1-1|TRBV5-1|15
TGCGCCAGCAGCCCCGCCGGGACAGGGACCACTGAAGCTTTCTTT
CASSPAGTGTTEAFF
>.|TRBD1|TRBJ1-2|TRBV30|15
TGTGCCTGTGGACAGGGGGCCTGGTTGCTCTATGGCTACACCTTC
CACGQGAWLLYGYTF
>.|.|TRBJ2-7|TRBV29-1|14
TGCAGCGTTGCCCCCAGGGTAGCGTCCTACGAGCAGTACTTC
CSVAPRVASYEQYF
>few|.|TRBJ1-1|TRBV6-6|13
TGTGCCAGCGGACGCTCGGGTGACACTGAAGCTTTCTTT
CASGRSGDTEAFF
>few|.|TRBJ2-2|TRBV9|16
TGTGCCAGCAGCGTACTGGAAGCCTCGTACGACGGGGAGCTGTTTTTT
CASSVLEASYDGELFF
>.|.|TRBJ1-1|TRBV5-1|15
TGCGCCAGCAGCTTAGACGTCAGCCGGCGTACTGAAGCTTTCTTT
CASSLDVSRRTEAFF
>few|.|TRBJ2-5|TRBV7-2|13
TGTGCCAGCAGCCAAGGGGGGCAAGAGACCCAGTACTTC
CASSQGGQETQYF
>once|.|TRBJ2-1|TRBV5-4|15
TGTGCCAGTAGCTTGGCGATACAGGATTACAATGAGCAGTTCTTC
CASSLAIQDYNEQFF
>.|.|TRBJ2-1|TRBV30|13
TGTGCCTGGAACCCGGACATCTACAATGAGCAGTTCTTC
CAWNPDIYNEQFF
>.|.|TRBJ1-1|TRBV30|11
TGTGCCTGGAGTCCCCGTTATGAAGCTTTCTTT
CAWSPRYEAFF
>.|.|TRBJ1-1|TRBV19|13
TGTGCCAGTAGCCCCGAACTGAACACTGAAGCTTTCTTT
CASSPELNTEAFF
>.|.|TRBJ2-5|TRBV30|13
TGTGCCTGGACCCGCAACCACCAAGAGACCCAGTACTTC
CAWTRNHQETQYF
>once|.|TRBJ2-1|TRBV14|12
TGTGCCAGCAGCTCCAAGGAAGGGGAGCAGTTCTTC
CASSSKEGEQFF
>.|.|TRBJ2-2|TRBV28|14
TGTGCCAGCAGTTTACAGGGAGGCACCGGGGAGCTGTTTTTT
CASSLQGGTGELFF
>.|TRBD2|TRBJ2-3|TRBV7-2|16
TGTGCCAGCAGCTTAGCCCACGGGACTAGCGGAGATACGCAGTATTTT
CASSLAHGTSGDTQYF
>.|TRBD1|TRBJ1-1|TRBV5-1|14
TGCGCCAGCAGGCCTGACAGGGGGCGGACTGAAGCTTTCTTT
CASRPDRGRTEAFF